This T cell receptor (beta chain) was found in a study of blood T cells in healthy people across ages. CDR1 is MDHEN, CDR2 SYDVKM, per germline. The CDR3 runs 14 residues. As for this clonotype: Its antigen is currently unknown. One end of the junction is discordant with germline, which a read error may explain.

Study observations and caveats: The unsorted PBMCs prevented any conclusive comparison of naive versus antigen-experienced cells. Diversity of TCR beta per million T cells declined in a roughly linear way with age.

A sample-barcoded 5' primer and a J-beta primer mix were used in a second PCR of roughly 7 to 11 cycles. Individual samples furnished no less than 2.5 million CDR3-containing paired-end reads apiece. TCRdb used MiXCR to reprocess the 5' RACE reads, holding one entry per CDR3 protein. The sample includes about 1,500,000 distinct CDR3 sequences, roughly 27% of them seen just once. The J gene is TRBJ2-7, the V gene TRBV28; D not resolved. The sample was blood. The sequence derives from a woman aged 30 to 39 in good health. CDR3: CASRLYDGSYEQYF. In nucleotides, the CDR3 is TGTGCCAGCAGGTTATATGACGGCTCCTACGAGCAGTACTTC.